This passage covers 2 T cell receptor beta chains from one sample sequenced in a study of shared clonotypes between healthy human individuals. Some clones are missing from TCRdb's copy, which holds only in-frame ones; the method was immunoSEQ multiplex PCR. The table has 450,000 to 600,000 clones, around 79% seen once; the top ten hold approximately 12%. Sequencing used PBMCs. The receptors originated from a woman aged 40 to 50 in good health. Some clones in this sample may be carry-over from other donors' samples.

The genes are TRBV29-1 and TRBJ2-1; perhaps TRBD2 as D (7 bases). The CDR3 covers 14 residues. Germline assignment: CDR1 SQVTM and CDR2 ANQGSEA. Between the trimmed V and J ends, which lost 4 bases and 2 bases, there was a span of 12 bases. In DNA form, the CDR3 reads TGCAGCGTTGGGAAGCGGGACACCTACAATGAGCAGTTCTTC. Its protein is CSVGKRDTYNEQFF.

The V call is TRBV29-1, the J call TRBJ2-3, with D unclear. From germline, CDR1 is SQVTM and CDR2 ANQGSEA. The CDR3 covers 11 residues. V gave up 6 bases and J gave up 2 bases, with 6 bases separating them. CDR3 amino acids: CSVAYTDTQYF. In DNA form, the CDR3 reads TGCAGCGTCGCTTACACAGATACGCAGTATTTT.